The rows below give T cell receptor beta chains drawn from one sample of a study of identical twins. In TCRdb, the 5' RACE reads were re-called with MiXCR into one record per CDR3 protein. The top ten clones hold 0.4% to 0.55% of a sample with approximately 470,000 distinct CDR3 sequences, 12% to 15% of them seen once. These data were also filed under a second study, of yellow fever vaccine responses in identical twins.

Sequenced sample: CD4+ T cells sorted from blood. These receptors all come from a young woman in good health. Each CDR3 is given with its conserved first and last residue. Each record gives: clone size, J gene, V gene, D gene, CDR3 protein, CDR3 DNA. A D gene is named only where the DNA matches it firmly. For some rows the clone size is stated as once, few or many, or as a class when expanded; others skip it.

clone_size: few; j_call: TRBJ2-3; v_call: TRBV10-3; d_call: -; cdr3_aa: CAISESKGRADTQYF; cdr3_nt: TGTGCCATCAGTGAGTCCAAGGGGCGCGCAGATACGCAGTATTTT
clone_size: many; j_call: TRBJ2-5; v_call: TRBV29-1; d_call: TRBD2; cdr3_aa: CSVTSGNQGETQYF; cdr3_nt: TGCAGCGTCACTAGCGGGAACCAGGGGGAGACCCAGTACTTC
clone_size: few; j_call: TRBJ2-2; v_call: TRBV5-1; d_call: TRBD2; cdr3_aa: CASSLTSGGIANTGELFF; cdr3_nt: TGCGCCAGCAGCCTGACTAGCGGGGGGATCGCGAACACCGGGGAGCTGTTTTTT
clone_size: few; j_call: TRBJ2-1; v_call: TRBV6-1; d_call: -; cdr3_aa: CASRQLAERFWNEQFF; cdr3_nt: TGTGCCAGCAGGCAATTAGCCGAGCGGTTCTGGAATGAGCAGTTCTTC
clone_size: -; j_call: TRBJ2-4; v_call: TRBV29-1; d_call: -; cdr3_aa: CSAEERNIQYF; cdr3_nt: TGCAGCGCCGAGGAGAGGAACATTCAGTACTTC
clone_size: -; j_call: TRBJ2-6; v_call: TRBV6-2/TRBV6-3; d_call: -; cdr3_aa: CASREGGPGANVLTF; cdr3_nt: TGTGCCAGCAGGGAGGGCGGGCCTGGGGCCAACGTCCTGACTTTC
clone_size: many; j_call: TRBJ2-1; v_call: TRBV29-1; d_call: -; cdr3_aa: CSVEYEQFF; cdr3_nt: TGCAGCGTTGAGTATGAGCAGTTCTTC
clone_size: few; j_call: TRBJ1-5; v_call: TRBV12-3/TRBV12-4; d_call: TRBD1; cdr3_aa: CASSLGTGLVVAGNQPQHF; cdr3_nt: TGTGCCAGCAGTTTAGGGACAGGGCTCGTGGTAGCGGGCAATCAGCCCCAGCATTTT
clone_size: -; j_call: TRBJ2-1; v_call: TRBV3-1; d_call: TRBD2; cdr3_aa: CASSQFSSSGRVGGEQFF; cdr3_nt: TGTGCCAGCAGCCAATTCAGTTCAAGCGGGAGAGTGGGGGGTGAGCAGTTCTTC
clone_size: many; j_call: TRBJ2-5; v_call: TRBV20-1; d_call: -; cdr3_aa: CSARDRAETQYF; cdr3_nt: TGCAGTGCTAGAGACAGGGCCGAGACCCAGTACTTC
clone_size: -; j_call: TRBJ2-7; v_call: TRBV9; d_call: TRBD1; cdr3_aa: CASSVDDRGSYEQYF; cdr3_nt: TGTGCCAGCAGCGTAGACGACAGGGGTTCCTACGAGCAGTACTTC
clone_size: few; j_call: TRBJ2-2; v_call: TRBV21-1; d_call: -; cdr3_aa: CASTRMGQGLNTGELFF; cdr3_nt: TGTGCCAGCACCAGAATGGGACAGGGGCTGAACACCGGGGAGCTGTTTTTT
clone_size: -; j_call: TRBJ2-2; v_call: TRBV28; d_call: -; cdr3_aa: CASSWGGGSNTGELFF; cdr3_nt: TGTGCCAGCAGCTGGGGAGGGGGCTCGAACACCGGGGAGCTGTTTTTT
clone_size: few; j_call: TRBJ2-7; v_call: TRBV27; d_call: -; cdr3_aa: CASSLIGRGSRQYF; cdr3_nt: TGTGCCAGCAGTTTAATTGGCAGGGGAAGCAGGCAGTACTTC
clone_size: many; j_call: TRBJ1-1; v_call: TRBV5-1; d_call: -; cdr3_aa: CASSLSPLNTEAFF; cdr3_nt: TGCGCCAGCAGCTTGTCCCCCTTGAACACTGAAGCTTTCTTT
clone_size: few; j_call: TRBJ2-2; v_call: TRBV6-1; d_call: -; cdr3_aa: CAGTLGLGPNTGELFF; cdr3_nt: TGTGCCGGAACTCTGGGACTCGGACCGAACACCGGGGAGCTGTTTTTT